The entry below gives a single T cell receptor (beta chain) sequence along with its context. Its antigen is currently unknown. The CDR3 loop spans 16 amino acids. The V end was cut by 5 bases, the J end by 1 base, with 16 bases between. Per germline, CDR1 SGDLS and CDR2 YYNGEE. Primers used in a second PCR of roughly 6 to 12 cycles were a sample-barcoded 5' primer and a J-beta primer mix. TCRdb recomputed calls from the 5' RACE reads with MiXCR, one row per CDR3 protein. The sample consists of approximately 1,700,000 distinct CDR3 sequences, around 42% of them appearing once. The data derive from a study of blood T cells in healthy people across ages. Study-wide findings and caveats: With donor CMV status unknown, expanded clonotype changes were possibly confounded. Any conclusive comparison of naive versus antigen-experienced cells was prevented by using unsorted PBMCs.

The chain combines TRBV9 with TRBJ2-1; a weak D match, TRBD2 (6 bases). This receptor was identified in a human donor in good health. The sample consisted of blood. The chain's CDR3 is CASSESGTPSYNEQFF. The CDR3 nucleotides are TGTGCCAGCAGTGAATCCGGGACTCCTTCCTACAATGAGCAGTTCTTC.